The following is a TCR beta chain sequence with its context. TCRdb processed the 5' RACE reads anew with MiXCR; each CDR3 protein has one entry. This sample yields about 300,000 distinct CDR3 sequences, of which roughly 21% are seen a single time; under 25% belongs to the top ten. The data were taken from a study of T-cell memory formation after mild COVID-19. This CDR3 spans 14 amino acids. V lost 5 bases to trimming and J lost 6 bases, with 16 bases between them. Germline V gene lookup returns CDR1 SGHNT and CDR2 YYREEE (reference sequence). The sequence derives from a man younger than 30 who had mild COVID-19 (a few samples of this study predate the infection). Cell type and time point are not known. The chain recombines TRBV5-4 with TRBJ2-3; D is uncertain. Material for sequencing was PBMCs or a T cell subset sorted from them (not recorded which). The CDR3 sequence: CASSPRQAADTQYF. In nucleotides, the CDR3 is TGTGCCAGCAGTCCTCGGCAGGCAGCGGATACGCAGTATTTT.